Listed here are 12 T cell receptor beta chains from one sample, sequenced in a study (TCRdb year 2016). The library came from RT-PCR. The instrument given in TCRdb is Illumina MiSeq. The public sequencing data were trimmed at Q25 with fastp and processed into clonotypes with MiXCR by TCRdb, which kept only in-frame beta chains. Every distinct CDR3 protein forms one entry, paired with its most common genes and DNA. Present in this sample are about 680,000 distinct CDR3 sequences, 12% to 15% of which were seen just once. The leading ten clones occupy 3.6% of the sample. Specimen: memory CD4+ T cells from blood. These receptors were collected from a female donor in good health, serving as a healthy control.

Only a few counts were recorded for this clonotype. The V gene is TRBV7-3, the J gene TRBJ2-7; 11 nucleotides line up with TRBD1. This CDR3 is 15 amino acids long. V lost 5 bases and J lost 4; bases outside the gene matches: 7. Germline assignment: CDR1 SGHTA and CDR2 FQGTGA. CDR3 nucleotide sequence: TGTGCCAGCAGCAACAGGCGGGACAGGGGGTACGAGCAGTACTTC. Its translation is CASSNRRDRGYEQYF. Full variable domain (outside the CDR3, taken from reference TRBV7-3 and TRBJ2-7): GAGVSQTPSNKVTEKGKYVELRCDPISGHTALYWYRQSLGQGPEFLIYFQGTGAADDSGLPNDRFFAVRPEGSVSTLKIQRTERGDSAVYLCASSNRRDRGYEQYFGPGTRLTVT.

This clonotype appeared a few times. The CDR3 loop is CASRQDPAGEAFF. The CDR3 DNA sequence: TGTGCCAGCAGGCAGGACCCGGCGGGTGAGGCTTTCTTT. This chain joins TRBV2 and TRBJ1-1, with D uncertain. The V and J ends lost 6 bases and 11 bases respectively, with 19 bases between them. This CDR3 spans 13 amino acids. In germline, CDR1 is SNHLY, CDR2 FYNNEI.

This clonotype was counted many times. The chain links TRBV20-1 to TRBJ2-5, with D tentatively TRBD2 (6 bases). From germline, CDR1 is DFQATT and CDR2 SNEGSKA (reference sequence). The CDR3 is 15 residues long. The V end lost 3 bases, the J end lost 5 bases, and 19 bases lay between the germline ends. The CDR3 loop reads CSASFGWGGGETQYF. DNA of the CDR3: TGCAGTGCTAGTTTTGGGTGGGGAGGCGGGGAGACCCAGTACTTC.

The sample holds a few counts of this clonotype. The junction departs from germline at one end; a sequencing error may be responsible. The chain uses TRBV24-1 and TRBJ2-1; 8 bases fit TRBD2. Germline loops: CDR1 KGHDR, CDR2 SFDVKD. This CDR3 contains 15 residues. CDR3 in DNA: TGTGCCACCAGTGGAGCGGGAGTGCAGTACAATGTGCAGTTCTTC. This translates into CATSGAGVQYNVQFF.

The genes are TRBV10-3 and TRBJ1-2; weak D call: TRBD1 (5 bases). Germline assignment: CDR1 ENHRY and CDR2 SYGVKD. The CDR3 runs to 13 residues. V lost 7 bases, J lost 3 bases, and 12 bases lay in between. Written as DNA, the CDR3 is TGTGCCATCAAAGGGGCCGAGGACTATGGCTACACCTTC. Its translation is CAIKGAEDYGYTF.

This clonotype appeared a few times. The CDR3 region has the DNA TGTGCCAGCAGTCAAAGACAGTTTGTTGATCAGCCCCAGCATTTT. It encodes CASSQRQFVDQPQHF. V is TRBV6-5 and J is TRBJ1-5, with D possibly TRBD1 on 5 matching bases. Germline V CDR1 and CDR2: MNHEY, SVGAGI. The CDR3 sequence is 15 residues long. Trimming removed 5 bases at V and 5 bases at J, with 16 bases between.

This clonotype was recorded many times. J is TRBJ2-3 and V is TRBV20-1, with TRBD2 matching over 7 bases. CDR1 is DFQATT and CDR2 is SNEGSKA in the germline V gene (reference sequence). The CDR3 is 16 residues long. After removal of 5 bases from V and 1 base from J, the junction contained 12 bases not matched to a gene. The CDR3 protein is CSARTTLARRTDTQYF. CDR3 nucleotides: TGCAGTGCTCGCACAACACTAGCGAGACGCACAGATACGCAGTATTTT.

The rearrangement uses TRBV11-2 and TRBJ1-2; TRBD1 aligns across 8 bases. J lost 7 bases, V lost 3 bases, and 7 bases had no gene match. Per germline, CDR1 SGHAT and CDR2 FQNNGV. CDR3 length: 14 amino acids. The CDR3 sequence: CASSLGQVFGGYTF. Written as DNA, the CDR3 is TGTGCCAGCAGCTTGGGACAGGTTTTTGGTGGCTACACCTTC.

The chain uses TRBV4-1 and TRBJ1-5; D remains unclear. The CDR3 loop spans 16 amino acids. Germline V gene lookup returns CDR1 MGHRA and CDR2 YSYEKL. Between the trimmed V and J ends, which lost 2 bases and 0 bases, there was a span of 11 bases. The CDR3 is CASSQRQDYSNQPQHF. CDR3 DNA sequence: TGCGCCAGCAGCCAACGGCAAGACTATAGCAATCAGCCCCAGCATTTT.

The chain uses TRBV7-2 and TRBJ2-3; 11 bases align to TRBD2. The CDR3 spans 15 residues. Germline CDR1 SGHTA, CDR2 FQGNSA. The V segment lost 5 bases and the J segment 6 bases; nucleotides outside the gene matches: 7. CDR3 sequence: CASSTTSGSRDTQYF. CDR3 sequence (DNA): TGTGCCAGCAGCACCACTAGCGGGAGCAGGGATACGCAGTATTTT.

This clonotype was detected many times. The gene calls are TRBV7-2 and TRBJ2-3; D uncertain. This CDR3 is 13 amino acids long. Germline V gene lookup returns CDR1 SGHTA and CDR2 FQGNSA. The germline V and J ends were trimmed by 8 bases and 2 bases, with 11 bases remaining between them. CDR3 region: CASGAYSTDTQYF. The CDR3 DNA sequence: TGTGCCAGCGGCGCGTACTCCACAGATACGCAGTATTTT.

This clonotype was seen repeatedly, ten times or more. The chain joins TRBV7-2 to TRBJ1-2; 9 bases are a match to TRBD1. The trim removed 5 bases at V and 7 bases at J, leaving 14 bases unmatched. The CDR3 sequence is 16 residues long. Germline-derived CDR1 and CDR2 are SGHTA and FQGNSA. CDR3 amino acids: CASSPPGNGQGSGYTF. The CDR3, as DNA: TGTGCCAGCAGCCCACCTGGTAACGGACAGGGGAGTGGCTACACCTTC.